This note documents a single T cell receptor (beta chain) sequence. Its antigen remains unidentified. At deep level, the assay was performed. Using immunoSEQ multiplex PCR, the repertoire was profiled, and TCRdb retains in-frame clones only, with some absent. Among some 1,100,000 clones listed, around 78% were seen once. The data originate from a study of shared clonotypes between healthy human individuals. Overall study results and limits: Some clonotypes were shared by all four sorted-subset donors, while others were not shared. The non-shared ones had lower generation probabilities than the shared ones.

The germline V gene encodes CDR1 SGHDT and CDR2 YYEEEE. Between the trimmed V and J ends, which lost 0 bases and 4 bases, there was a span of 8 bases. This CDR3 region has 14 residues. This sequence joins TRBV5-6 and TRBJ1-3, with D hard to call. The sequenced material came from memory CD4+ T cells from PBMCs. As to subset: CD45RA-negative fraction. The sequence came from a man between 18 and 29 years old in good health. Some clones in this sample may be carry-over from other donors' samples. The CDR3 DNA sequence: TGTGCCAGCAGCTTGGGACGCCCAGGAAACACCATATATTTT. Translation gives CASSLGRPGNTIYF.